Shown below are 21 T cell receptor beta chains from a single sample sequenced in a study of CD8+ T cells in alopecia areata. Extracted from the samples, RNA was reverse transcribed into cDNA to serve as the sequencing template. Generated by immunoSEQ multiplex PCR, the TCRdb table keeps only in-frame clones and is missing some. The data contain around 150,000 clones, less than 65% of them singletons. Sequenced input: CD8+ T cells sorted from blood. The receptor set was obtained from a human donor in good health.

The rearrangement links TRBV5-1 to TRBJ2-1, with 8 positions matching TRBD2. With V trimmed by 0 bases and J by 4 bases, 9 bases remained unmatched. The CDR3 spans 17 residues. Germline V gives CDR1 SGHRS, CDR2 YFSETQ. CDR3 bases: TGCGCCAGCAGCTTGGTCTTCCGGGAGGGCCAATACAATGAGCAGTTCTTC. Protein product: CASSLVFREGQYNEQFF.

This clone was found a few times. CDR3 DNA: TGCAGTGCTAGAGGCGGGGAGCAGTACTTC. It encodes CSARGGEQYF. The chain has TRBV20-1 and TRBJ2-7; D is possibly TRBD2 (5 bases). V was clipped by 1 base and J by 7 bases, with 5 bases between them. Germline values: CDR1 DFQATT, CDR2 SNEGSKA (reference sequence). The CDR3 has 10 amino acids.

This clone was seen a handful of times. The genes are TRBV6-5 and TRBJ1-1; tentative D call: TRBD1 (5 bases). V gave up 5 bases and J gave up 1 base, with 11 bases separating them. The CDR3 has 14 residues. Germline CDR1 and CDR2: MNHEY and SVGAGI. CDR3 nucleotides: TGTGCCAGCAGTGTTGGACACACGAACACTGAAGCTTTCTTT. This sequence encodes CASSVGHTNTEAFF.

This clone occurred a few times. The chain has TRBV6-4 and TRBJ2-5; 12 nucleotides line up with TRBD2. Germline CDR1 MRHNA, CDR2 SNTAGT. The CDR3 length is 16 residues. The J segment lost 5 bases and the V segment lost 4 bases, leaving 8 bases of the junction unmatched. CDR3 region: CASSGLAGDGGETQYF. The CDR3, as DNA: TGTGCCAGCAGTGGACTAGCGGGAGACGGGGGGGAGACCCAGTACTTC.

This clone was detected a few times. The chain couples TRBV29-1 to TRBJ2-1; TRBD1 might be the D (6 bases). The germline gives CDR1 SQVTM, CDR2 ANQGSEA. The V end lost 7 bases, the J end lost 8 bases, and 18 bases lay between the germline ends. This CDR3 spans 13 amino acids. The CDR3 spells CSAPGEPADEQFF. In DNA, the CDR3 is TGCAGCGCTCCAGGGGAACCGGCAGATGAGCAGTTCTTC.

The rearrangement uses TRBV10-3 and TRBJ2-1; 12 positions agree with TRBD2. The CDR3 is 14 residues long. CDR1 ENHRY and CDR2 SYGVKD come from the germline V gene. V trimming: 8 bases; J trimming: 6 bases; junction bases outside the gene matches: 5. CDR3 loop: CAIGPTSGSNEQFF. The CDR3 DNA follows: TGTGCCATCGGCCCGACTAGCGGGAGCAATGAGCAGTTCTTC.

This chain connects TRBV11-2 to TRBJ2-7; D perhaps matches TRBD1 (5 bases). The CDR3 is 15 amino acids. Germline CDR1 and CDR2: SGHAT and FQNNGV. V lost 0 bases, J lost 0 bases, and 9 bases lay in between. The CDR3, as DNA: TGTGCCAGCAGCTTAGACCTGACAGACTCCTACGAGCAGTACTTC. It yields the protein CASSLDLTDSYEQYF.

This chain connects TRBV30 to TRBJ1-4; 7 bases map to TRBD1. The V segment lost 3 bases and the J segment 10 bases; nucleotides outside the gene matches: 14. The CDR3 covers 15 residues. Looked up from germline, CDR1 is GTSNPN and CDR2 is SVGIG (reference sequence). This CDR3 is CAWSPRTGEGGKLFF. In nucleotides, the CDR3 is TGTGCCTGGAGCCCGAGAACAGGGGAAGGCGGAAAACTGTTTTTT.

The genes are TRBV7-9 and TRBJ2-1, with 7 bases lining up with TRBD1. Germline V gene sequence: CDR1 SEHNR, CDR2 FQNEAQ (reference sequence). With 8 bases clipped from V and 3 bases from J, the junction kept 13 bases outside the gene matches. The CDR3 consists of 16 residues. The CDR3 loop reads CASGPPGQTFYNEQFF. The CDR3 nucleotides are TGTGCCAGCGGACCACCGGGACAGACATTCTACAATGAGCAGTTCTTC.

V and J are TRBV5-6 and TRBJ2-7; D might be TRBD1 (6 bases). CDR3 length: 14 residues. V was cut by 3 bases and J by 2 bases, with 12 bases left in between. Germline CDR1 and CDR2: SGHDT and YYEEEE. CDR3 DNA sequence: TGTGCCAGCAGCTCTTACAGGGAAACCTACGAGCAGTACTTC. It encodes CASSSYRETYEQYF.

As concerns this clone: The same CDR3 is also encoded by other DNA sequences in this sample. The rearrangement links TRBV5-1 to TRBJ2-7; no reliable D call. Trimming removed 1 base at V and 4 bases at J, with 9 bases between. The CDR3 runs to 13 residues. The germline V gene encodes CDR1 SGHRS and CDR2 YFSETQ. In DNA, the CDR3 is TGCGCCAGCAGCTTGTCTCCCTCTTACGAGCAGTACTTC. Its protein is CASSLSPSYEQYF. Full variable domain (outside the CDR3, taken from reference TRBV5-1 and TRBJ2-7): KAGVTQTPRYLIKTRGQQVTLSCSPISGHRSVSWYQQTPGQGLQFLFEYFSETQRNKGNFPGRFSGRQFSNSRSEMNVSTLELGDSALYLCASSLSPSYEQYFGPGTRLTVT.

This sequence joins TRBV6-4 and TRBJ2-1; 8 bases are a match to TRBD2. V was clipped by 5 bases and J by 10 bases; unmatched bases: 7. Germline-derived CDR1 and CDR2 are MRHNA and SNTAGT. CDR3 size: 13 residues. CDR3 in DNA: TGTGCCAGCAGTACGCGAGTAGCGGGGGAGCAGTTCTTC. It encodes CASSTRVAGEQFF.

This clone was observed a few times. The V call is TRBV13, the J call TRBJ2-7, with D possibly TRBD1 on 7 matching bases. Looked up from germline, CDR1 is PRHDT and CDR2 is FYEKMQ (reference sequence). This CDR3 has 14 amino acids. Between the trimmed V and J ends, which lost 2 bases and 0 bases, there was a span of 8 bases. The CDR3 sequence: CASSLQGGSYEQYF. CDR3 nucleotides: TGTGCCAGCAGCTTACAGGGGGGCTCCTACGAGCAGTACTTC.

As concerns this clone: Other DNA sequences from this sample encode an identical CDR3 as well. The chain has TRBV6-5 and TRBJ2-1, with D perhaps matching TRBD2 (6 bases). From germline, CDR1 is MNHEY and CDR2 SVGAGI. The CDR3 is 13 amino acids. V was trimmed by 6 bases and J by 3 bases, leaving 9 bases between them. CDR3 nucleotide sequence: TGTGCCAGCAGCCCGGGACTCTACAATGAGCAGTTCTTC. This sequence encodes CASSPGLYNEQFF.

The genes are TRBV29-1 and TRBJ2-5; D unresolved. Trimming cost V 3 bases and J 5 bases, with 16 bases left between them. This CDR3 has 14 amino acids. CDR1 is SQVTM and CDR2 is ANQGSEA in the germline V gene. CDR3 sequence: CSVDGLDIRETQYF. Here the CDR3 DNA reads TGCAGCGTTGACGGCCTAGATATTAGGGAGACCCAGTACTTC.

This clone was seen many times. CDR3 sequence reads: CASSRGLADHYNEQFF. DNA of the CDR3: TGTGCCAGCAGCCGAGGCCTAGCGGACCACTACAATGAGCAGTTCTTC. The chain has TRBV5-5 and TRBJ2-1; TRBD2 aligns across 7 bases. CDR3 size: 16 residues. Trimming removed 4 bases from V and 3 bases from J; junction bases left unmatched: 10. Germline V gene data show CDR1 as SGHKS and CDR2 as YYEKEE (reference sequence).

This clone was seen a few times. The V gene is TRBV29-1, the J gene TRBJ2-6, with 7 bases aligning to TRBD2. J was trimmed by 0 bases and V by 4 bases; bases with no gene match: 3. The CDR3 extends over 15 amino acids. Looked up from germline, CDR1 is SQVTM and CDR2 is ANQGSEA. CDR3 nucleotide sequence: TGCAGCGTTGGAGGCGGGGGCTCTGGGGCCAACGTCCTGACTTTC. Translation gives CSVGGGGSGANVLTF. The full variable domain, completed using reference TRBV29-1 and TRBJ2-6, is SAVISQKPSRDICQRGTSLTIQCQVDSQVTMMFWYRQQPGQSLTLIATANQGSEATYESGFVIDKFPISRPNLTFSTLTVSNMSPEDSSIYLCSVGGGGSGANVLTFGAGSRLTVL.

This clone was detected only a few times. The V call is TRBV27, the J call TRBJ2-1; possible D gene TRBD2, 5 bases. The CDR3 contains 12 residues. CDR1 and CDR2 (germline): MNHEY, SMNVEV (reference sequence). Trimming left V 2 bases short and J 8 bases short, with 7 bases between. CDR3 nucleotide sequence: TGTGCCAGCAGTTTAGTGAGGGATGAGCAGTTCTTC. Protein: CASSLVRDEQFF.

This chain connects TRBV30 to TRBJ1-2, with a tentative D call TRBD1 (5 bases). Trimming pared 4 bases from V and 5 bases from J, leaving 20 bases between. Germline V gene data show CDR1 as GTSNPN and CDR2 as SVGIG (reference sequence). The CDR3 is 15 amino acids. DNA for the CDR3: TGTGCCTGGACTCCCCCGGACAAGGAAAATTATGGCTACACCTTC. Residues: CAWTPPDKENYGYTF.

This clone was counted between two and nine times. V gene TRBV27 combines with J gene TRBJ1-1; no clear D gene. The CDR3 has 14 amino acids. From germline, CDR1 is MNHEY and CDR2 SMNVEV (reference sequence). The ends were cut back, 0 bases at V and 1 base at J, with 6 bases in the middle. CDR3 amino acids: CASSLSDPNTEAFF. The CDR3 DNA sequence: TGTGCCAGCAGTTTATCGGACCCGAACACTGAAGCTTTCTTT.

The gene calls are TRBV25-1 and TRBJ1-2; D ambiguous. This CDR3 spans 12 amino acids. Trimming cost V 1 base and J 4 bases, with 4 bases left between them. CDR1 MGHDK and CDR2 SYGVNS come from the germline V gene. The chain's CDR3 is CASSEFGYGYTF. The DNA of the CDR3 is TGTGCCAGCAGTGAATTCGGCTATGGCTACACCTTC.